One sample yielded the 20 T cell receptor beta chains listed below, sequenced in a study of post-analysis software for immune sequencing data. The study's findings and limits: Included in a set of roughly five TRBV segments more frequent in patients than controls were TRBV5-6, TRBV5-1 and TRBV20-1.

These receptors' antigens are unknown. TCR beta libraries were prepared from cDNA with unique molecular identifiers. MiXCR was run by TCRdb on the PCR reads, yielding one entry per CDR3 protein. The sample shows roughly 400,000 distinct CDR3 sequences, 35% to 45% of them seen only once. Sequencing used blood. All receptors derive from a girl aged 2-10 years with multiple sclerosis.

V usage is TRBV25-1 and J usage is TRBJ1-2; D is ambiguous. The germline V and J ends were trimmed by 5 bases and 0 bases, with 10 bases remaining between them. Germline V CDR1 and CDR2: MGHDK, SYGVNS. The CDR3 runs 14 residues. This CDR3 is CASSPPGTNYGYTF. The CDR3 nucleotides read TGTGCCAGCAGTCCTCCGGGAACTAACTATGGCTACACCTTC.

About this clonotype: At one end the junction does not follow the germline gene, possibly because of a read error. The gene calls are TRBV29-1 and TRBJ2-1; D uncertain. The CDR3 contains 12 residues. Germline CDR1 and CDR2: SQVTM and ANQGSEA. CDR3 nucleotide sequence: TGCAGCGTTGTATTCCGCTACAGTGAGCAGTTCTTC. It translates to CSVVFRYSEQFF.

This chain joins TRBV29-1 and TRBJ2-6; D is perhaps TRBD2 (5 bases). Germline CDR1 is SQVTM and CDR2 is ANQGSEA. The CDR3 contains 16 residues. The V end lost 0 bases, the J end lost 2 bases, and 11 bases lay between the germline ends. The CDR3 sequence: CSVEDLGGTGANVLTF. CDR3 nucleotides: TGCAGCGTTGAAGATCTAGGAGGTACTGGGGCCAACGTCCTGACTTTC.

V gene TRBV6-1 combines with J gene TRBJ1-1; D is unresolved. The V gene lost 4 bases and the J gene lost 4 bases, with 7 bases spanning the gap. The CDR3 is 12 amino acids. Germline V gene lookup returns CDR1 MNHNS and CDR2 SASEGT. The CDR3 DNA reads as TGTGCCAGCAGTGCATTTGGCACTGAAGCTTTCTTT. Translated, it gives CASSAFGTEAFF.

This clonotype was detected a few times. The chain uses TRBV11-2 and TRBJ2-7; unclear D gene. Trimming removed 5 bases at V and 2 bases at J, with 22 bases between. CDR3 size: 17 residues. Germline V gene data show CDR1 as SGHAT and CDR2 as FQNNGV. The CDR3 is CASSPLEAWQAAYEQYF. CDR3 in DNA: TGTGCCAGCAGCCCCCTAGAGGCTTGGCAGGCTGCCTACGAGCAGTACTTC.

CDR3 loop: CASSSMRTSYNEQFF. The DNA of the CDR3 is TGTGCCAGCAGCTCAATGAGGACATCCTACAATGAGCAGTTCTTC. This chain links TRBV7-8 with TRBJ2-1; perhaps TRBD1 as D (5 bases). The CDR3 has 15 amino acids. CDR1 SGHVS and CDR2 FQNEAQ come from the germline V gene. With 4 bases removed from V and 1 base from J, the gap between germline ends came to 11 bases.

This clonotype was counted only a few times. The chain joins TRBV29-1 to TRBJ2-5; TRBD2 might be the D (6 bases). In germline, CDR1 is SQVTM, CDR2 ANQGSEA. The CDR3 is 13 amino acids. Trimming stripped 4 bases from V and 2 bases from J, with 11 bases between. CDR3 coding DNA: TGCAGCGTTGCGGGGAGGCTTCAAGAGACCCAGTACTTC. Residues: CSVAGRLQETQYF.

This chain uses TRBV5-4 with TRBJ2-1; 9 positions match TRBD2. The assigned J gene may be wrong: the sequence end matches TRBJ2-7 better. This CDR3 comprises 16 residues. Germline lookup yields CDR1 SGHNT and CDR2 YYREEE (reference sequence). Here the CDR3 reads CASSFGAGGIPNEQYF. In nucleotides, the CDR3 is TGTGCCAGCAGCTTCGGGGCGGGAGGGATTCCCAATGAGCAGTACTTC.

Only a few counts were recorded for this clonotype. The chain couples TRBV25-1 to TRBJ2-5; the D is unclear. The J call may not be correct, given that the DNA end is closer to TRBJ2-7. The CDR3 spans 11 residues. CDR1 MGHDK and CDR2 SYGVNS come from the germline V gene. The CDR3 loop reads CASSEYDEQYF. The DNA for the CDR3 is TGTGCCAGCAGTGAATACGACGAGCAGTACTTC.

This clonotype was seen only a few times. The J gene is TRBJ2-7, the V gene TRBV27, with 7 positions matching TRBD1. Germline CDR1 MNHEY, CDR2 SMNVEV (reference sequence). CDR3 length: 15 amino acids. V shed 5 bases and J 3 bases; nucleotides not matched to a gene: 10. CDR3 DNA: TGTGCCAGCAGTGCCACAGGGGAAGGGTTCTACGAGCAGTACTTC. This sequence encodes CASSATGEGFYEQYF.

A few counts support this clonotype. V is TRBV7-2 and J is TRBJ2-3, with 8 bases matching TRBD1. V trimming: 2 bases; J trimming: 5 bases; junction bases outside the gene matches: 9. Germline V gene data show CDR1 as SGHTA and CDR2 as FQGNSA. The CDR3 totals 16 residues. The CDR3 region has the DNA TGTGCCAGCAGCTTACGAGGACAGGGAGTTGTAGATACGCAGTATTTT. Residues: CASSLRGQGVVDTQYF.

The V call is TRBV28, the J call TRBJ2-3, with a weak D call TRBD1 (6 bases). The germline CDR1 and CDR2 sequences are MDHEN and SYDVKM. Between the trimmed V and J ends, which lost 1 base and 4 bases, there was a span of 21 bases. This CDR3 has 18 residues. CDR3 sequence reads: CASSLLSGTSGPADTQYF. CDR3 sequence (DNA): TGTGCCAGCAGTTTATTGTCCGGGACATCTGGACCAGCAGATACGCAGTATTTT.

This clonotype was found a few times. This chain uses TRBV7-3 with TRBJ2-3, with unresolved D. Germline CDR1 and CDR2: SGHTA and FQGTGA. V lost 4 bases and J 6 bases, leaving 11 bases between the germline ends. This CDR3 spans 13 amino acids. The CDR3 is CASSSRYSDTQYF. The DNA of the CDR3 is TGTGCCAGCAGCTCCCGTTATAGTGATACGCAGTATTTT.

This chain connects TRBV5-1 to TRBJ2-5; 11 nucleotides align to TRBD2. The V gene's germline CDR1 is SGHRS and CDR2 YFSETQ. CDR3 length equals 16 residues. J gave up 1 base and V 3 bases, and 5 bases lay outside the gene matches. In nucleotides, the CDR3 is TGCGCCAGCAGCTCCGGGACTAGCGGCTTCCAAGAGACCCAGTACTTC. This codes for CASSSGTSGFQETQYF.

This clonotype was detected only a few times. The gene calls are TRBV10-3 and TRBJ2-1; 8 positions match TRBD1. Trimming at V came to 0 bases and at J to 6 bases, leaving 7 bases not matched to a gene. Looked up from germline, CDR1 is ENHRY and CDR2 is SYGVKD. CDR3 length equals 16 residues. The chain's CDR3 is CAISESGRGLSNEQFF. CDR3 DNA: TGTGCCATCAGTGAGTCTGGCAGGGGGCTTTCCAATGAGCAGTTCTTC.

The chain joins TRBV5-1 to TRBJ2-7; maybe TRBD2 (6 bases). CDR1 is SGHRS and CDR2 is YFSETQ in the germline V gene. V was shortened by 4 bases and J by 2 bases, with 16 bases between the two germline ends. CDR3 size: 15 residues. The CDR3 loop is CASSLGGNIPYEQYF. DNA of the CDR3: TGCGCCAGCAGCCTCGGGGGTAACATCCCCTACGAGCAGTACTTC.

The chain employs TRBV7-9 and TRBJ2-1; D is ambiguous. This CDR3 spans 12 amino acids. CDR1 is SEHNR, CDR2 FQNEAQ, per germline (reference sequence). Between the trimmed V and J ends, which lost 1 base and 9 bases, there was a span of 7 bases. CDR3 sequence reads: CASSLVGFEQFF. The CDR3 DNA follows: TGTGCCAGCAGCTTAGTAGGTTTTGAGCAGTTCTTC.

J is TRBJ2-7 and V is TRBV29-1, with 12 bases matching TRBD1. V dropped 5 bases and J dropped 4; count of bases not matched to a gene: 3. The CDR3 consists of 13 residues. Germline V gene sequence: CDR1 SQVTM, CDR2 ANQGSEA. The CDR3 sequence is CSVRDRGRYEQYF. The CDR3 region has the DNA TGCAGCGTTAGGGACAGGGGGCGATACGAGCAGTACTTC.

The CDR3: CASSSRRGEYF. The CDR3 DNA sequence: TGTGCCAGCAGTTCACGACGGGGGGAGTACTTC. This sequence joins TRBV28 and TRBJ2-4; TRBD2 matches 7 bases. The length of the CDR3 is 11 residues. Trimming at V came to 4 bases and at J to 14 bases, leaving 5 bases not matched to a gene. The germline gives CDR1 MDHEN, CDR2 SYDVKM.

This clonotype was recorded a few times. The chain joins TRBV7-3 to TRBJ2-1; no firm D call. Per germline, CDR1 SGHTA and CDR2 FQGTGA. The V and J ends lost 8 bases and 4 bases respectively, with 12 bases between them. The CDR3 covers 13 residues. The CDR3: CASANVEYNEQFF. The DNA of the CDR3 is TGTGCCAGCGCCAACGTCGAATACAATGAGCAGTTCTTC.